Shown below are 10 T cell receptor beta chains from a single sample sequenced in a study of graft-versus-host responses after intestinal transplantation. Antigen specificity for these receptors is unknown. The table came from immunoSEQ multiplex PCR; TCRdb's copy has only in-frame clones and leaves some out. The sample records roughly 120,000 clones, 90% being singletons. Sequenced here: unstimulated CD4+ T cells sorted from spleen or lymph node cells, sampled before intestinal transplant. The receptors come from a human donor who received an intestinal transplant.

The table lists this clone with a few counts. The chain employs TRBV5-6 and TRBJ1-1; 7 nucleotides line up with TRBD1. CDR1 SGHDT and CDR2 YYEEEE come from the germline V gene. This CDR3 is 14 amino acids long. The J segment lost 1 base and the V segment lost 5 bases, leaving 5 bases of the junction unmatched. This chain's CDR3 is CASSMGQSNTEAFF. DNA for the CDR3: TGTGCCAGCAGTATGGGACAGTCGAACACTGAAGCTTTCTTT.

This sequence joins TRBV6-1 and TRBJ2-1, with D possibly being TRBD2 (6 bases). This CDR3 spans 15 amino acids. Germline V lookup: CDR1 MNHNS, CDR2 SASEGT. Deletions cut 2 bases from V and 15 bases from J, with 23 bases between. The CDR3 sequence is CASSERRRAESLRFF. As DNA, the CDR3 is TGTGCCAGCAGTGAACGGAGGAGGGCCGAATCTTTACGGTTCTTC.

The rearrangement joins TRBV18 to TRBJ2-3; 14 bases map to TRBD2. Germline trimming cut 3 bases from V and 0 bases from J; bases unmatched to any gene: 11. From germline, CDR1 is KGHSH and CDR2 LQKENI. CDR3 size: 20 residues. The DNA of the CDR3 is TGTGCCAGCTCACCCCTGGGACTAGCGGGAGTCTCCTTTAGCACAGATACGCAGTATTTT. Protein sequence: CASSPLGLAGVSFSTDTQYF.

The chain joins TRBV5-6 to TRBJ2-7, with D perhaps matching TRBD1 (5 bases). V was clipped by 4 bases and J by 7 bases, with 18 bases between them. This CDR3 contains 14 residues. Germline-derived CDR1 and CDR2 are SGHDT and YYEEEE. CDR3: CASSGHFGPGEQYF. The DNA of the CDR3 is TGTGCCAGCAGCGGACACTTCGGCCCTGGGGAGCAGTACTTC.

CDR3 sequence reads: CATSRAAWGGTNGYTF. Written as DNA, the CDR3 is TGTGCCACCAGCAGGGCCGCTTGGGGGGGTACCAATGGCTACACCTTC. The V call is TRBV15, the J call TRBJ1-2; D perhaps matches TRBD1 (5 bases). This CDR3 spans 16 amino acids. V was shortened by 3 bases and J by 6 bases, with 20 bases between the two germline ends. The germline V gene encodes CDR1 LNHNV and CDR2 YYDKDF (reference sequence).

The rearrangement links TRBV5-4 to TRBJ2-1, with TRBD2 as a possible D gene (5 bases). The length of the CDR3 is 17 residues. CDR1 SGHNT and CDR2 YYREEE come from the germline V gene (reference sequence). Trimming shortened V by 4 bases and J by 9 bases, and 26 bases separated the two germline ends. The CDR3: CASSPTGSSSRGSEQFF. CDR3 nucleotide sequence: TGTGCCAGCAGCCCCACTGGATCTAGCTCTAGAGGGAGTGAGCAGTTCTTC.

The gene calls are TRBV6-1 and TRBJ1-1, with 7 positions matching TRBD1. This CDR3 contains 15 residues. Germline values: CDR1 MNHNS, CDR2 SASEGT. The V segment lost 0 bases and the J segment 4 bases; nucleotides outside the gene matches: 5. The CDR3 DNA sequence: TGTGCCAGCAGTGAAGCAGGTCCAGGGGGCACTGAAGCTTTCTTT. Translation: CASSEAGPGGTEAFF.

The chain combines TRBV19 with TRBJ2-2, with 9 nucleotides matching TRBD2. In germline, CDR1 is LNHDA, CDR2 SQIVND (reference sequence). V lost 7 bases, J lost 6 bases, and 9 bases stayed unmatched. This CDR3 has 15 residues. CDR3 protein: CASIGRAGGPGELFF. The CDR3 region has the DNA TGTGCCAGTATAGGTAGAGCGGGAGGCCCCGGGGAGCTGTTTTTT.

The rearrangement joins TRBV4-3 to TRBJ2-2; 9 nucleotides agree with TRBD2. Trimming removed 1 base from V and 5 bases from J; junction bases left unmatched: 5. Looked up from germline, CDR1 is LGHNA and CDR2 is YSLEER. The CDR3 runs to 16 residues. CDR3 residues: CASSQGLAGRTGELFF. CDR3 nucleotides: TGCGCCAGCAGCCAAGGGCTAGCGGGGCGGACCGGGGAGCTGTTTTTT.

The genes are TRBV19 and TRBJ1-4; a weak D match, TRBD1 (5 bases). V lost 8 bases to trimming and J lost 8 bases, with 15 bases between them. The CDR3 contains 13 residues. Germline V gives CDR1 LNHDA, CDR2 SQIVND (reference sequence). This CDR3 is CASQKGEREKLFF. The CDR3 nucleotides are TGTGCCAGTCAGAAAGGGGAACGGGAAAAACTGTTTTTT.